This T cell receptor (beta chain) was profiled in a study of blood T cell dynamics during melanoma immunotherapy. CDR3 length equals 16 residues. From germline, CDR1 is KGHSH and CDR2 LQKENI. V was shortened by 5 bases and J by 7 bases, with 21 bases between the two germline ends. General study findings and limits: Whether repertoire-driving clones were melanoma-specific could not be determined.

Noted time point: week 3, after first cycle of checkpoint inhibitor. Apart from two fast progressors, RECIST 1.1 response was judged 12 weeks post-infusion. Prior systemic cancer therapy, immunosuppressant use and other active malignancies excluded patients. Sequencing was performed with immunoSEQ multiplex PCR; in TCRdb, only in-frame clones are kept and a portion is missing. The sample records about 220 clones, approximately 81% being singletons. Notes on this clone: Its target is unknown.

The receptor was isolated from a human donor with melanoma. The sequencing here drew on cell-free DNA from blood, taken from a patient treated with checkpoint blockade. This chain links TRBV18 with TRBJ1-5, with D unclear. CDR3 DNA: TGTGCCAGCTCAAAGAGCGGGTCCTGGTCGGAGCAGCCCCAGCATTTT. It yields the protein CASSKSGSWSEQPQHF.